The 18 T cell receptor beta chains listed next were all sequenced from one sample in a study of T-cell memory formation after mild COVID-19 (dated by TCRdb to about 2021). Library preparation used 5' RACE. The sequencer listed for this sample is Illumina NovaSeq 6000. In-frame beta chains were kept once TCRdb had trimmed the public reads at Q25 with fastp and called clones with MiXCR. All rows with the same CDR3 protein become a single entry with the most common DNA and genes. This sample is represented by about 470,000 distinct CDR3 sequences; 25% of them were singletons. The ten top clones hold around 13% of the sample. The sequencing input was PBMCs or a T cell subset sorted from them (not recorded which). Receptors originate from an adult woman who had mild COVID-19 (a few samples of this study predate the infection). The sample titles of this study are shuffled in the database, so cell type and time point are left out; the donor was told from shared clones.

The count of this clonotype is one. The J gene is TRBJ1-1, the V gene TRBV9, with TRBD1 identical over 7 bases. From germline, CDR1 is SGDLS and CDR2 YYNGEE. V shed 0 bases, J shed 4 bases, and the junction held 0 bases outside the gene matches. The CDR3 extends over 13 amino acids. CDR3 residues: CASSVEGATEAFF. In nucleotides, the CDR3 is TGTGCCAGCAGCGTAGAGGGGGCCACTGAAGCTTTCTTT. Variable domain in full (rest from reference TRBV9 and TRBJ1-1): DSGVTQTPKHLITATGQRVTLRCSPRSGDLSVYWYQQSLDQGLQFLIQYYNGEERAKGNILERFSAQQFPDLHSELNLSSLELGDSALYFCASSVEGATEAFFGQGTRLTVV.

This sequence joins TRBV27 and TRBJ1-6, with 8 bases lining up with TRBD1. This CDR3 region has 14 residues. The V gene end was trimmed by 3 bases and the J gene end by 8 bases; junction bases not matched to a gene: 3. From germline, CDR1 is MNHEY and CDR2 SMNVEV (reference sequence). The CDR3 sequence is CASSLQDRDSPLHF. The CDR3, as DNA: TGTGCCAGCAGTTTGCAGGACAGGGATTCACCCCTCCACTTT.

CDR3 sequence: CASEREGREQFF. The CDR3 DNA reads TGTGCCAGTGAACGGGAGGGCCGGGAGCAGTTCTTC. The gene calls are TRBV19 and TRBJ2-1, with TRBD2 identical over 8 bases. The ends lost 8 bases at V and 10 bases at J; junction bases unmatched: 7. CDR1 is LNHDA and CDR2 is SQIVND in the germline V gene (reference sequence). This CDR3 has 12 residues.

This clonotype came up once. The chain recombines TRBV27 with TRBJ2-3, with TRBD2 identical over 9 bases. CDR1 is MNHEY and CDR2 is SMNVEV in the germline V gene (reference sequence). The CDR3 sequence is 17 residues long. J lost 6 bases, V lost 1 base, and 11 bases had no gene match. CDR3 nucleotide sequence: TGTGCCAGCAGTTTATTTGGCCTAGCGGGATATATGGATACGCAGTATTTT. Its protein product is CASSLFGLAGYMDTQYF.

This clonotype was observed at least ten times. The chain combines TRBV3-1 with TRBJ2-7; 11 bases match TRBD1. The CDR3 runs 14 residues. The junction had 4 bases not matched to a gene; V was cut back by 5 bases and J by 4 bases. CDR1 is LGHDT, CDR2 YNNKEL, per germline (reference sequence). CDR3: CASSSRDRGYEQYF. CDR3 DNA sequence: TGTGCCAGCAGCTCCCGGGACAGGGGGTACGAGCAGTACTTC.

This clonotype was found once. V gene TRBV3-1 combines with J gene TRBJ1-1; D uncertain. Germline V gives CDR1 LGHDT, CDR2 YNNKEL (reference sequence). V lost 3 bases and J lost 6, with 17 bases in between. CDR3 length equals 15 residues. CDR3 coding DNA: TGTGCCAGCAGCCACGGTCCGAAGGGTGTGGCTGAAGCTTTCTTT. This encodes CASSHGPKGVAEAFF.

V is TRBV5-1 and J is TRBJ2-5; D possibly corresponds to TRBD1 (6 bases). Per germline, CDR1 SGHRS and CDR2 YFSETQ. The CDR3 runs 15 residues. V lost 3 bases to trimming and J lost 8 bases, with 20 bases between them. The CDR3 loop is CASSSLDRLLGTQYF. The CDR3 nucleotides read TGCGCCAGCAGCTCCCTCGACAGGCTATTGGGAACCCAGTACTTC.

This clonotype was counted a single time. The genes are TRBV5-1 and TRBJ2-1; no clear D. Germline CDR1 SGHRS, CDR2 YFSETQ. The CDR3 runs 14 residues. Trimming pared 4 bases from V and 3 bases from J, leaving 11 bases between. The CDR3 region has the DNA TGCGCCAGCAGCCAACCCCAGAACTACAATGAGCAGTTCTTC. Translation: CASSQPQNYNEQFF.

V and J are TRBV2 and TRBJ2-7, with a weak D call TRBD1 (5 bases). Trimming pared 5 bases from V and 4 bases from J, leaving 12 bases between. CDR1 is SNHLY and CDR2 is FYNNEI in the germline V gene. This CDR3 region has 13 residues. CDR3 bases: TGTGCCAGCAGTTCCGGACAACATTACGAGCAGTACTTC. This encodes CASSSGQHYEQYF.

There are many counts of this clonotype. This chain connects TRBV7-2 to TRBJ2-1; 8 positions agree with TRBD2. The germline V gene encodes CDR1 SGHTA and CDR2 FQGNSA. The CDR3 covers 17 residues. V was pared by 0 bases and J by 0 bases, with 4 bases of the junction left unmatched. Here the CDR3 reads CASSLAPGLGSYNEQFF. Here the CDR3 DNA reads TGTGCCAGCAGCTTAGCGCCGGGACTAGGCTCCTACAATGAGCAGTTCTTC.

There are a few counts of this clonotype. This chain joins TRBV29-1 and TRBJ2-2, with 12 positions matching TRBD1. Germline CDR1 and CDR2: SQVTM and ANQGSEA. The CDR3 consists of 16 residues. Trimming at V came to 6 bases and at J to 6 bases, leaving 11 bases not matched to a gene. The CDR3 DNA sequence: TGCAGCGTCCGAGGGACAGGGGGCGCGTGGGCCGGGGAGCTGTTTTTT. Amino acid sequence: CSVRGTGGAWAGELFF.

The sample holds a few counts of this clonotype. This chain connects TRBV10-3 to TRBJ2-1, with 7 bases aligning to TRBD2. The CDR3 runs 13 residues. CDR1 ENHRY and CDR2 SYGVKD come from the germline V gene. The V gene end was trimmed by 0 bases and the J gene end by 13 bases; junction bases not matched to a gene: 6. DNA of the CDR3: TGTGCCATCAGTGAGTCTCCCGGGACTATACAGTTCTTC. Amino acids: CAISESPGTIQFF.

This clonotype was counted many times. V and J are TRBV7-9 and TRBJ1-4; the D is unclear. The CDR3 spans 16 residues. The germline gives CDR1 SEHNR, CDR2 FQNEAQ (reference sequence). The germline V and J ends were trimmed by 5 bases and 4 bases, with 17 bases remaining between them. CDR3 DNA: TGTGCCAGCAGCCCATTTAGTTCCGACCTTAATGAAAAACTGTTTTTT. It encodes CASSPFSSDLNEKLFF.

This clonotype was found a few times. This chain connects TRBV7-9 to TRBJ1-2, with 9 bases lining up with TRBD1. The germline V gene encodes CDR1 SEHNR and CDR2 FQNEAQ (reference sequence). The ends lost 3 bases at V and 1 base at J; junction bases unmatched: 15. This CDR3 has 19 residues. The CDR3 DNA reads TGTGCCAGCAGCTTTCGACCGGGACAGGGAACATTTTTTAACTATGGCTACACCTTC. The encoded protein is CASSFRPGQGTFFNYGYTF.

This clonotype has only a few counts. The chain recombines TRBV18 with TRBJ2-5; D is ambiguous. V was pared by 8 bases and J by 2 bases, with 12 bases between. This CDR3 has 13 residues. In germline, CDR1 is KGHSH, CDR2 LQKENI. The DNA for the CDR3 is TGTGCCAGCACGGGTAGCCGGCAAGAGACCCAGTACTTC. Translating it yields CASTGSRQETQYF.

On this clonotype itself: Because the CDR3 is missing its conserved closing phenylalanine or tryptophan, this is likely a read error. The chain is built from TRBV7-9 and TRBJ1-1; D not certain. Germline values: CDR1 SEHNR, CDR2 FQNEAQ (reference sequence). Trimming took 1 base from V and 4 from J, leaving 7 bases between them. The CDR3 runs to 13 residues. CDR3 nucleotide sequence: TGTGCCAGCAGCTTAGGTGGCAGCACTGAAGCTTTCCTT. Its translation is CASSLGGSTEAFL.

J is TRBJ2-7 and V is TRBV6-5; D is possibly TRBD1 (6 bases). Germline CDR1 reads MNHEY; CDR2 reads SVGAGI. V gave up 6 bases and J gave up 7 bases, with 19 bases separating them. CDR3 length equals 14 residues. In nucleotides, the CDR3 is TGTGCCAGCAGCTCCGGGACACCTACGGGGGAGCAGTACTTC. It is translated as CASSSGTPTGEQYF.

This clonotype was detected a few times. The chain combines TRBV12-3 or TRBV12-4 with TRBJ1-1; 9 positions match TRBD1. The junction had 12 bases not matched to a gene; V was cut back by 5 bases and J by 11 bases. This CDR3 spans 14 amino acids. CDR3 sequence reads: CASSGRTGEFYAFF. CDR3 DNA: TGTGCCAGCAGTGGGAGGACAGGGGAATTCTATGCTTTCTTT.